This T cell receptor (beta chain) was sequenced during a study of blood T cell repertoires in COVID-19. At the level of the study: Acute-phase and convalescent COVID-19 samples originated in the United States, Italy and Spain. T cells, B-cell-depleted T cells, or PBMCs supplied cDNA or gDNA.

Authors' methods: By means of reference gene primer amplification, nucleated cell counts were estimated. TCRdb's table, derived via immunoSEQ multiplex PCR, lists solely in-frame clones and lacks some. The D gene and trimming were derived from the DNA, and the V and J assignments and clone size from that table. The sample lists some 150,000 clones; 70% to 85% were seen once. Germline V gene sequence: CDR1 MNHEY, CDR2 SVGAGI. The CDR3 is made up of 14 amino acids. Trimming shortened V by 6 bases and J by 5 bases, and 14 bases separated the two germline ends. The sequencing sample was made of peripheral blood. The genes are TRBV6-5 and TRBJ1-5, with D perhaps matching TRBD1 (6 bases). The clonotype originates from a man between 60 and 75 years old who had recovered from COVID-19. CDR3 amino acids: CASSSDRRYQPQHF. The CDR3 DNA reads TGTGCCAGCAGCTCGGACAGACGTTATCAGCCCCAGCATTTT.